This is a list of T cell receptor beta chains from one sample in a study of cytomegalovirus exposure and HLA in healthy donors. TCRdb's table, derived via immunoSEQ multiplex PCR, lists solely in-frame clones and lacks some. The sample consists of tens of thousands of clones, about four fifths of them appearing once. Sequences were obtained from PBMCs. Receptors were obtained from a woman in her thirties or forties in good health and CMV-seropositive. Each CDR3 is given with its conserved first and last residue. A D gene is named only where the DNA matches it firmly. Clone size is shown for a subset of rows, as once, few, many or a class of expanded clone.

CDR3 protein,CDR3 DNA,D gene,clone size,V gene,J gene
CASSRTLLETQYF,TGTGCCAGCAGCCGGACACTCCTGGAGACCCAGTACTTC,.,.,TRBV27,TRBJ2-5
CAWNRGGQGEQFF,TGTGCCTGGAACCGGGGGGGGCAAGGTGAGCAGTTCTTC,TRBD2,.,TRBV30,TRBJ2-1
CASSYSGTSTDTQYF,TGTGCCAGCAGCTACAGCGGGACTAGCACAGATACGCAGTATTTT,TRBD2,.,TRBV7-9,TRBJ2-3
CASSDPGQGNEAFF,TGTGCCAGCAGCGACCCGGGACAGGGAAATGAAGCTTTCTTT,TRBD1,.,TRBV9,TRBJ1-1
CAWAAGHPTWGANVLTF,TGTGCCTGGGCAGCTGGGCATCCCACCTGGGGGGCCAACGTCCTGACTTTC,.,.,TRBV30,TRBJ2-6
CASSVRGLSADTQYF,TGTGCCAGCAGCGTTAGGGGCTTAAGCGCAGATACGCAGTATTTT,.,.,TRBV28,TRBJ2-3
CASSLGGTGDQPQHF,TGTGCCAGCAGCTTAGGGGGGACAGGGGATCAGCCCCAGCATTTT,TRBD1,.,TRBV7-2,TRBJ1-5
CASSPRTGNSPLHF,TGTGCCAGCAGCCCCAGGACGGGAAATTCACCCCTCCACTTT,.,.,TRBV16,TRBJ1-6
CASSISRGYTEAFF,TGTGCCAGTAGTATCTCCCGCGGGTACACTGAAGCTTTCTTT,.,few,TRBV19,TRBJ1-1
CASSHSWGGAGEQYF,TGTGCCAGCAGTCACTCTTGGGGGGGGGCGGGTGAGCAGTACTTC,.,.,TRBV28,TRBJ2-7
CASSLGGQRSYGYTF,TGTGCCAGCAGCTTGGGCGGGCAGAGGTCCTATGGCTACACCTTC,.,.,TRBV5-4,TRBJ1-2
CASSHYEQYF,TGTGCCAGCAGTCACTACGAGCAGTACTTC,.,.,TRBV28,TRBJ2-7
CSVEILNEQFF,TGCAGCGTTGAAATACTTAATGAGCAGTTCTTC,.,.,TRBV29-1,TRBJ2-1